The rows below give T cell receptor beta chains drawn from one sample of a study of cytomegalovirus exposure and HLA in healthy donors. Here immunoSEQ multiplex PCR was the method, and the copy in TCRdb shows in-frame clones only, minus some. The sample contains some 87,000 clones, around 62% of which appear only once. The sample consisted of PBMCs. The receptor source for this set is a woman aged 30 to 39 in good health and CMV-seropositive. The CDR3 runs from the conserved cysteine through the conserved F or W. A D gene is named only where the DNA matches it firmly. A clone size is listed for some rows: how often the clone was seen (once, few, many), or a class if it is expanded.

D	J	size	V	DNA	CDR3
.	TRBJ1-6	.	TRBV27	TGTGCCAGCAGTTCCCCGACAGGTGAGAAGCTCCTCCACTTT	CASSSPTGEKLLHF
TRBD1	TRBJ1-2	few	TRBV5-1	TGCGCCAGCAGCTTGGTCCTCGACAGGGGGTATGGCTACACCTTC	CASSLVLDRGYGYTF
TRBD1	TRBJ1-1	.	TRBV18	TGTGCCAGCTCACCGGAAGGGACAGTTCGGGTGTGGACTGAAGCTTTCTTT	CASSPEGTVRVWTEAFF
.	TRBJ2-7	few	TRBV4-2	TGTGCCAGCAGCCAAGGTACCTTCGCTATCGAGCAGTACTTC	CASSQGTFAIEQYF
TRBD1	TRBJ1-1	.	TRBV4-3	TGCGCCAGCAGCCCTCGCGGGACAGGGGCCGGGGTGAACACTGAAGCTTTCTTT	CASSPRGTGAGVNTEAFF
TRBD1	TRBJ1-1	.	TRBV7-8	TGTGCCAGCAGCCAGGGACAGGCGGGGACTGAAGCTTTCTTT	CASSQGQAGTEAFF
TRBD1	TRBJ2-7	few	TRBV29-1	TGCAGCGTCCGACCCGGGGGACAGGGCGGTCTCGGGTACTTC	CSVRPGGQGGLGYF
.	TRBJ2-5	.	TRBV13	TGTGCCAGCAGGTCAGGTGTCCAGGAGACCCAGTACTTC	CASRSGVQETQYF
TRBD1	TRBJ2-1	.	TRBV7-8	TGTGCCAGCAGCTTAGCCGGGACAGGGGCCCAGCGGCAGCAGTTCTTC	CASSLAGTGAQRQQFF
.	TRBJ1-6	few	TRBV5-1	TGCGCCAGCAGCTTGGTGGCGGGAGGGGAGTCACCCCTCCACTTT	CASSLVAGGESPLHF
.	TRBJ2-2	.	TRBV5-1	TGCGCCAGCAGCTTTTTACCGGGGACAAGCCTCGGGGAGCTGTTTTTT	CASSFLPGTSLGELFF
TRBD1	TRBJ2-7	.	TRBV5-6	TGTGCCAGCAGCCTCTTTGTGGGACAGGGATTATACGAGCAGTACTTC	CASSLFVGQGLYEQYF
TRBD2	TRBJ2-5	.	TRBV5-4	TGTGCCAGCAGCTTAGGTCTAGCGGGGGTGCGAGAGACCCAGTACTTC	CASSLGLAGVRETQYF
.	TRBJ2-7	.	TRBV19	TGTGCCAGTAGTGACAACTCCTACGAGCAGTACTTC	CASSDNSYEQYF
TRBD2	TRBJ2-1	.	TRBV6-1	TGTGCCAGCAGTGAATACCTAGCGGGGGCATGGGAGCAGTTCTTC	CASSEYLAGAWEQFF
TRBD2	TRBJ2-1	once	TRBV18	TGTGCCAGCTCACTTAGCGGGGGGGCTAACAATGAGCAGTTCTTC	CASSLSGGANNEQFF
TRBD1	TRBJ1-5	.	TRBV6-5	TGTGCCAGCAGTGGAGCAGGGGGTCAGCCCCAGCATTTT	CASSGAGGQPQHF
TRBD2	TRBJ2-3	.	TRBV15	TGTGCCACCAGCACTAGCGGGGGCACAGATACGCAGTATTTT	CATSTSGGTDTQYF
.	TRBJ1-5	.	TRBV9	TGTGCCAGCAGCGTAGGACAGGATAGCAATCAGCCCCAGCATTTT	CASSVGQDSNQPQHF
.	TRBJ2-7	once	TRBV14	TGTGCCAGCAGCCAAGGGGTGGGAGGCCAGTACTTC	CASSQGVGGQYF